This TCR beta chain was recorded in a study of CD8+CD57+ T cells in acquired aplastic anemia. Points from the study as a whole: The number of CD8+ CDR3 sequences shared by patients and controls was twenty-nine.

In its sample, this clonotype was seen once. As yet, its antigen is unknown. Lacking the conserved final phenylalanine or tryptophan, this CDR3 likely reflects a read error. The V end lost 10 bases, the J end lost 2 bases, and 12 bases lay between the germline ends. The CDR3 sequence is 12 residues long. Germline V CDR1 and CDR2: ENHRY, SYGVKD. CDR3 and TCR beta VDJ profiling relied on genomic DNA as the template. TCRdb reprocessed the reads with MiXCR, giving one entry per CDR3 protein. The table records around 400,000 distinct CDR3 sequences, roughly 64% of them present only once. The J gene is TRBJ2-7, the V gene TRBV10-3; TRBD1 might be the D (6 bases). The receptor comes from a human donor in good health, serving as a control. The specimen was sorted CD4+, CD8+, or CD8+CD57+ T cells (not recorded which) from PBMCs. In DNA, the CDR3 is TGTGCCACCCAACAGGGAACCTACGAGCAGTACCTC. It codes for CATQQGTYEQYL.